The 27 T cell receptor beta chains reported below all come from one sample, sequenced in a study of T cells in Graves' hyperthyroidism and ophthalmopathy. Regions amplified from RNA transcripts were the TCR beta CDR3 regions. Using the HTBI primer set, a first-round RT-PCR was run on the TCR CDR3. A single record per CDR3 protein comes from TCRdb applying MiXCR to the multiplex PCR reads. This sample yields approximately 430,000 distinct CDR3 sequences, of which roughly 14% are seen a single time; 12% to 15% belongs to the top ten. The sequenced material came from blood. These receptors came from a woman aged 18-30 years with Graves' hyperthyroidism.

CDR3 DNA sequence: TGTGCCAGTAGTATGAACAGCCAAGAGACCCAGTACTTC. Protein: CASSMNSQETQYF. The chain recombines TRBV19 with TRBJ2-5; D remains ambiguous. The CDR3 runs 13 residues. Trimming removed 3 bases from V and 1 base from J, with 6 bases in between. Germline CDR1 and CDR2: LNHDA and SQIVND (reference sequence).

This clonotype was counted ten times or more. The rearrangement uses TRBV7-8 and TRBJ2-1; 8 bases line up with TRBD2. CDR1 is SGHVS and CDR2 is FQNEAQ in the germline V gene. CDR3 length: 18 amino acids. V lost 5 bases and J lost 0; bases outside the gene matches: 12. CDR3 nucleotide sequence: TGTGCCAGCAGCGCGGACGGGGGGGAGGGCCGCTCCTACAATGAGCAGTTCTTC. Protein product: CASSADGGEGRSYNEQFF. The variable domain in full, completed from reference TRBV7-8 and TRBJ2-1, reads GAGVSQSPRYKVAKRGQDVALRCDPISGHVSLFWYQQALGQGPEFLTYFQNEAQLDKSGLPSDRFFAERPEGSVSTLKIQRTQQEDSAVYLCASSADGGEGRSYNEQFFGPGTRLTVL.

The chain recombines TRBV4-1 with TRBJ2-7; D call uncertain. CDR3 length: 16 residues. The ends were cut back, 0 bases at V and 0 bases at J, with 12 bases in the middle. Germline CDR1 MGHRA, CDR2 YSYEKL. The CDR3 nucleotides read TGCGCCAGCAGCCAAGATCCCGGTGTGGGCTCCTACGAGCAGTACTTC. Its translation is CASSQDPGVGSYEQYF.

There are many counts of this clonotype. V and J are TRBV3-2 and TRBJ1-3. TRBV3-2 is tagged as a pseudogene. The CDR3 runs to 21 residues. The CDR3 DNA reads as TGTGCCAGCAGTTCGGAGGTTAGCGCAGCGACGTGGACCCACTCTGGAAACACCATATATTTT. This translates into CASSSEVSAATWTHSGNTIYF.

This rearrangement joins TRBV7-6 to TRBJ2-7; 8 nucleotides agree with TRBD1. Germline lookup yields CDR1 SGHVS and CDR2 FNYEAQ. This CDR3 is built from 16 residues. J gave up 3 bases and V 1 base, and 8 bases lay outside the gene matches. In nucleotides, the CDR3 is TGTGCCAGCAGCTTAGTAAGGGCAGGGGGCGGCTACGAGCAGTACTTC. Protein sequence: CASSLVRAGGGYEQYF.

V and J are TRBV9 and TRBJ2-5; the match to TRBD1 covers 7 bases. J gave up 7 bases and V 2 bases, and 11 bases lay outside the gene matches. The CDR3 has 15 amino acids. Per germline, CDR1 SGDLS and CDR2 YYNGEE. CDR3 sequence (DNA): TGTGCCAGCAGCGTTGAGGACAGGAGAGGGGCGACCCAGTACTTC. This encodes CASSVEDRRGATQYF.

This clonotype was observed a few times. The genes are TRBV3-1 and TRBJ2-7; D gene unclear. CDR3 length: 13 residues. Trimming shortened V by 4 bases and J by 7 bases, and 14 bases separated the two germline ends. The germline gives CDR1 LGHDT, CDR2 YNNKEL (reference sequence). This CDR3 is CASSPRSWWEQYF. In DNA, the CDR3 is TGTGCCAGCAGCCCTCGTAGTTGGTGGGAGCAGTACTTC.

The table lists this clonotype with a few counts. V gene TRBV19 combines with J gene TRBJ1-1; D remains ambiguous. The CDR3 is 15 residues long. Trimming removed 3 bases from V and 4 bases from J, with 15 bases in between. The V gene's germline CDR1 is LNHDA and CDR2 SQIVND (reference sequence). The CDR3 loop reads CASSMGADLGTEAFF. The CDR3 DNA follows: TGTGCCAGTAGTATGGGAGCGGATTTGGGCACTGAAGCTTTCTTT. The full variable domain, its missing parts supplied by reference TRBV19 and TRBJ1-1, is DGGITQSPKYLFRKEGQNVTLSCEQNLNHDAMYWYRQDPGQGLRLIYYSQIVNDFQKGDIAEGYSVSREKKESFPLTVTSAQKNPTAFYLCASSMGADLGTEAFFGQGTRLTVV.

CDR3 bases: TGTGCCAGCTCACCACGGGGTACTAGCGAGAGTCTCTACGAGCAGTACTTC. Its protein product is CASSPRGTSESLYEQYF. V gene TRBV18 combines with J gene TRBJ2-7; 7 bases fit TRBD2. The V and J ends lost 1 base and 3 bases, in that order; junction bases with no gene match: 12. Germline lookup yields CDR1 KGHSH and CDR2 LQKENI. The CDR3 has 17 residues.

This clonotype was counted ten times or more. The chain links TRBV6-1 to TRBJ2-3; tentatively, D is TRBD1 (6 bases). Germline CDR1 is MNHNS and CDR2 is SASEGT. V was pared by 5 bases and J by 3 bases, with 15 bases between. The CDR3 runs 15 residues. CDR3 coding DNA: TGTGCCAGCAGTAATCACAGGGTTGGGACAGATACGCAGTATTTT. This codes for CASSNHRVGTDTQYF.

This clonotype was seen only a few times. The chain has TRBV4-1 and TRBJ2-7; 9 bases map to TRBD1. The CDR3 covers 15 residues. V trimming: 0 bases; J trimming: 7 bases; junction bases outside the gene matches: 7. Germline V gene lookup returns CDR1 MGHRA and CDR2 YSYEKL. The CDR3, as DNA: TGCGCCAGCAGCCAAGATTGGGGACAGGGCCGGGAGCAGTACTTC. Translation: CASSQDWGQGREQYF.

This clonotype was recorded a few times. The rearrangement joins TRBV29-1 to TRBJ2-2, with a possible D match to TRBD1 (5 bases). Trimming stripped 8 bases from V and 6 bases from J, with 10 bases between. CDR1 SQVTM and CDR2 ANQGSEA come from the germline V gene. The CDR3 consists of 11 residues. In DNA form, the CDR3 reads TGCAGCATACAGGTGGCCGGGGAGCTGTTTTTT. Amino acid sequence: CSIQVAGELFF.

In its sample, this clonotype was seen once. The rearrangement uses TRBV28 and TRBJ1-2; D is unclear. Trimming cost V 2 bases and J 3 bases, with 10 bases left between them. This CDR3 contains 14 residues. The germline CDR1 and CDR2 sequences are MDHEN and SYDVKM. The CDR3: CASSLQRDYYGYTF. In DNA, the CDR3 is TGTGCCAGCAGTTTACAGAGGGATTACTATGGCTACACCTTC.

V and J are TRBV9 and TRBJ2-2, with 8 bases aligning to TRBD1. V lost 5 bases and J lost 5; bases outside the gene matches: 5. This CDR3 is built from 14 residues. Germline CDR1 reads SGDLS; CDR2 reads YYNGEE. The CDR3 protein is CASRTGGETGELFF. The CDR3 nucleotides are TGTGCCAGCAGAACAGGGGGAGAGACCGGGGAGCTGTTTTTT.

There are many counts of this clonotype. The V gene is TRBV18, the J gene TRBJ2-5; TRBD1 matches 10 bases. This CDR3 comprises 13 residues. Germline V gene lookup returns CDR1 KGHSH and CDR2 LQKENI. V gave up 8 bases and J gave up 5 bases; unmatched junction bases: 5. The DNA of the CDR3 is TGTGCCAGCAGCCCGGGACAGGGGGAGACCCAGTACTTC. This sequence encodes CASSPGQGETQYF.

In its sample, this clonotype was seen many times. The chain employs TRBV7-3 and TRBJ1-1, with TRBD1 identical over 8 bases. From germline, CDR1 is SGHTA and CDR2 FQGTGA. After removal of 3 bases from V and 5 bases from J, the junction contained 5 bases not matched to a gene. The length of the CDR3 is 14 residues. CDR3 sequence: CASSFRGLGTEAFF. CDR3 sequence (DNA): TGTGCCAGCAGCTTCAGGGGGCTGGGTACTGAAGCTTTCTTT. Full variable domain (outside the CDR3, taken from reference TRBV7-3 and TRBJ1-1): GAGVSQTPSNKVTEKGKYVELRCDPISGHTALYWYRQSLGQGPEFLIYFQGTGAADDSGLPNDRFFAVRPEGSVSTLKIQRTERGDSAVYLCASSFRGLGTEAFFGQGTRLTVV.

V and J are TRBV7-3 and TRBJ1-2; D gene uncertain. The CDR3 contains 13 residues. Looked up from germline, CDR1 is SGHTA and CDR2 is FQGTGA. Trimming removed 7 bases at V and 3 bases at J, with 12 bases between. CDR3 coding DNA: TGTGCCAGCACCTCGGGGATATACTATGGCTACACCTTC. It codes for CASTSGIYYGYTF.

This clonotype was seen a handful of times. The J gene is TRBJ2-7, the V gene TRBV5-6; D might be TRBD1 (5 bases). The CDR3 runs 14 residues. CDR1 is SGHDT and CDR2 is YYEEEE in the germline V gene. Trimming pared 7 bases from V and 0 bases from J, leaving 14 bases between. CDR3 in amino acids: CASAKGAYSYEQYF. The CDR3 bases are TGTGCCAGCGCCAAAGGGGCGTACTCCTACGAGCAGTACTTC.

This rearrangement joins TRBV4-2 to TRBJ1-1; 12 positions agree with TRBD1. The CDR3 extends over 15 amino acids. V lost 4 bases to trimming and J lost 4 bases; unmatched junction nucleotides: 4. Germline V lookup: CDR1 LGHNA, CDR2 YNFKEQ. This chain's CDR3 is CASSREGQGATEAFF. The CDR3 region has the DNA TGTGCCAGCAGCCGAGAGGGACAGGGGGCCACTGAAGCTTTCTTT.

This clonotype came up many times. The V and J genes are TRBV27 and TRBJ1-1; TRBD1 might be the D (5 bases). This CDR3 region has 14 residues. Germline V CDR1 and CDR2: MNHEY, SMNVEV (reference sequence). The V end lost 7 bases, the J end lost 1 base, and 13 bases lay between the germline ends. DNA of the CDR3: TGTGCCAGCACCACCGGGGCAGCGAACACTGAAGCTTTCTTT. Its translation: CASTTGAANTEAFF.

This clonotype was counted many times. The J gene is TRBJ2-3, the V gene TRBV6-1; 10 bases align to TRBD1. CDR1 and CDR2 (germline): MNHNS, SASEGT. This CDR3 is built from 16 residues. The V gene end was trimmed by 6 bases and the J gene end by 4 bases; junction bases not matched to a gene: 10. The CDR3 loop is CASRGTGAGRADTQYF. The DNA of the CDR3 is TGTGCCAGCAGGGGGACAGGGGCCGGTCGCGCAGATACGCAGTATTTT.

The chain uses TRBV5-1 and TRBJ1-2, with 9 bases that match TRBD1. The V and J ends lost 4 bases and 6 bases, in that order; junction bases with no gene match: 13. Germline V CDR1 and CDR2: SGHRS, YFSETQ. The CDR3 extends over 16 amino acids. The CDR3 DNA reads TGCGCCAGCAGCCGACCGACAGGGGGGAATCCACATGGCTACACCTTC. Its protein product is CASSRPTGGNPHGYTF. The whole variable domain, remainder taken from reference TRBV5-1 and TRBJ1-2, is KAGVTQTPRYLIKTRGQQVTLSCSPISGHRSVSWYQQTPGQGLQFLFEYFSETQRNKGNFPGRFSGRQFSNSRSEMNVSTLELGDSALYLCASSRPTGGNPHGYTFGSGTRLTVV.

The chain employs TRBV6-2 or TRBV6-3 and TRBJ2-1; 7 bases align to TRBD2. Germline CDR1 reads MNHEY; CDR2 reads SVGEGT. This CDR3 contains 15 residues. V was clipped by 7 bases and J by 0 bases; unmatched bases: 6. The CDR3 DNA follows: TGTGCCAGCAATATTGGGACTACCTCCTACAATGAGCAGTTCTTC. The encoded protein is CASNIGTTSYNEQFF.

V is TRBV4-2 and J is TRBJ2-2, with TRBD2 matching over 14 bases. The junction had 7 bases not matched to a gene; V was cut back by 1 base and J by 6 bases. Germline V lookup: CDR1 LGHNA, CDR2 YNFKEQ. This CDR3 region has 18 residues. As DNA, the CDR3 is TGTGCCAGCAGCCAAGCACCGGGACTAGCGGGAGATGCCGGGGAGCTGTTTTTT. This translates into CASSQAPGLAGDAGELFF.

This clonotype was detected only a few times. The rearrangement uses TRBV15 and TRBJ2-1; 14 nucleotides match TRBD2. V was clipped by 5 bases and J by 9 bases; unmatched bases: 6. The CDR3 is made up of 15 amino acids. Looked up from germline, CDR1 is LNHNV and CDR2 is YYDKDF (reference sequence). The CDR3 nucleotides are TGTGCCACCAGCCGACTAGCGGGAGGGCCTGGTGAGCAGTTCTTC. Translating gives CATSRLAGGPGEQFF.

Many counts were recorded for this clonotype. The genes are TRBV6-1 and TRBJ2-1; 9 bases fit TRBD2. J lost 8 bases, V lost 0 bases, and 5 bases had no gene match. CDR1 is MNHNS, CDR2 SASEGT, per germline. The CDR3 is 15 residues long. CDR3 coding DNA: TGTGCCAGCAGTGAAGCTGGCGGGAGGGTAGATGAGCAGTTCTTC. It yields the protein CASSEAGGRVDEQFF.

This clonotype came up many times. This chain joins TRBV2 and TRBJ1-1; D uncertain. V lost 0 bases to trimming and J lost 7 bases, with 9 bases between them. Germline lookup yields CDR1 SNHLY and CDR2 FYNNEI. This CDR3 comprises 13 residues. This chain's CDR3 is CASSEAQGGEAFF. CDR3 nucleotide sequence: TGTGCCAGCAGTGAAGCGCAAGGAGGTGAAGCTTTCTTT.